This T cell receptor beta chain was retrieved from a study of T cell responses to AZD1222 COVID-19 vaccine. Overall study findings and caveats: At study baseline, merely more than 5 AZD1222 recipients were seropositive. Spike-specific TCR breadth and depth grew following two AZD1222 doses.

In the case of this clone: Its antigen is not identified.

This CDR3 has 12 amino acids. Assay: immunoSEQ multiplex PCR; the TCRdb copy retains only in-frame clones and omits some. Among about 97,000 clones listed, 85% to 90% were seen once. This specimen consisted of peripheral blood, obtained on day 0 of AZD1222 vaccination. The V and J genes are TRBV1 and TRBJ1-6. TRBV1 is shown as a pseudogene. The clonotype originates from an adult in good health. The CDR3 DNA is TGCACCAGCAGCCAAGCCAATTCACCCCTCCACTTT. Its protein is CTSSQANSPLHF.